The 10 T cell receptor beta chains below were found in one sample sequenced in a study of regulatory T cells in long-lasting Graves disease. Time point given: persistent/refractory GD, antithyroid drugs over 5 years with positive TRAb. PBMC RNA served as the TCR library source. Library construction for TCR beta used iRepertoire HTBI primers and Arm-PCR of CDR3 regions. TCRdb passed the multiplex PCR reads through MiXCR, listing each CDR3 protein once. The data contain hundreds of thousands of distinct CDR3 sequences, more than 20% of them seen just once; the ten biggest clones take up less than 25%. Sequenced here: peripheral blood mononuclear cells (PBMCs), sampled when the disease was refractory, from a patient treated with antithyroid drugs. These receptors were obtained from a female donor with Graves disease.

The chain uses TRBV28 and TRBJ2-4, with D perhaps matching TRBD2 (5 bases). CDR3 size: 15 residues. Trimming took off 4 bases at V and 6 bases at J, with 16 bases between the two ends. Germline V gene data show CDR1 as MDHEN and CDR2 as SYDVKM. The CDR3 coding sequence is TGTGCCAGCAGTTCCTCTAGTGGGAGCGGAAACATTCAGTACTTC. This gives the protein CASSSSSGSGNIQYF.

This clonotype came up a few times. The gene calls are TRBV6-2 or TRBV6-3 and TRBJ1-1, with D unclear. The CDR3 sequence is 14 residues long. Germline V gives CDR1 MNHEY, CDR2 SVGEGT. V lost 3 bases and J lost 1, with 9 bases in between. The CDR3 loop reads CASSYYSPNTEAFF. CDR3 nucleotides: TGTGCCAGCAGTTATTACAGTCCGAACACTGAAGCTTTCTTT.

The chain is built from TRBV7-2 and TRBJ1-6, with no clear D. This CDR3 is built from 15 residues. The V gene's germline CDR1 is SGHTA and CDR2 FQGNSA. V lost 3 bases and J lost 11, with 17 bases in between. CDR3 amino acids: CASSFIVGKDPPLHF. In nucleotides, the CDR3 is TGTGCCAGCAGCTTTATAGTAGGGAAGGATCCACCCCTCCACTTT.

The chain uses TRBV7-2 and TRBJ2-7; 14 nucleotides line up with TRBD2. Trimming removed 5 bases from V and 3 bases from J; junction bases left unmatched: 12. CDR3 length: 18 amino acids. CDR1 is SGHTA and CDR2 is FQGNSA in the germline V gene. CDR3 nucleotide sequence: TGTGCCAGCAGCCTCACCGGGACTAGCGGGAGATTAATCTACGAGCAGTACTTC. Its protein is CASSLTGTSGRLIYEQYF.

In this sample, this clonotype turned up a few times. This rearrangement joins TRBV5-1 to TRBJ1-3, with unresolved D. V was cut by 4 bases and J by 0 bases, with 8 bases left in between. The CDR3 is 14 residues long. Germline lookup yields CDR1 SGHRS and CDR2 YFSETQ. CDR3 in DNA: TGCGCCAGCAGCGTGGACGGCTCTGGAAACACCATATATTTT. Translating gives CASSVDGSGNTIYF.

V usage is TRBV27 and J usage is TRBJ2-7; tentatively, D is TRBD2 (6 bases). The V gene lost 0 bases and the J gene lost 5 bases, with 14 bases spanning the gap. The CDR3 consists of 15 residues. Germline V lookup: CDR1 MNHEY, CDR2 SMNVEV (reference sequence). The CDR3 coding sequence is TGTGCCAGCAGTTTATCGAGGGTTTCGGGGGACGAGCAGTACTTC. It yields the protein CASSLSRVSGDEQYF.

This clonotype showed up many times. The chain carries TRBV11-2 and TRBJ2-5, with D possibly matching TRBD1 (5 bases). Germline V gene data show CDR1 as SGHAT and CDR2 as FQNNGV. V lost 1 base, J lost 5 bases, and 14 bases lay in between. The length of the CDR3 is 15 residues. The DNA of the CDR3 is TGTGCCAGCAGCTTAGTATTGGGGCTCGGGGAGACCCAGTACTTC. This codes for CASSLVLGLGETQYF.

This clonotype appeared a few times. This chain joins TRBV19 and TRBJ1-1; D uncertain. Germline V gene lookup returns CDR1 LNHDA and CDR2 SQIVND (reference sequence). This CDR3 region has 12 residues. The V and J ends lost 7 bases and 1 base respectively, with 7 bases between them. DNA for the CDR3: TGTGCCAGTAAAAGGGCGAACACTGAAGCTTTCTTT. The encoded protein is CASKRANTEAFF.

V is TRBV10-3 and J is TRBJ2-7; 9 nucleotides match TRBD1. Per germline, CDR1 ENHRY and CDR2 SYGVKD. The CDR3 is made up of 14 amino acids. The V and J ends lost 10 bases and 4 bases, in that order; junction bases with no gene match: 11. In DNA form, the CDR3 reads TGTGCCACTTTCGCCGGGACAGGGAGTTACGAGCAGTACTTC. Amino acid sequence: CATFAGTGSYEQYF.

This clonotype was seen repeatedly, ten times or more. The genes are TRBV11-2 and TRBJ2-2; TRBD2 matches 11 bases. V was clipped by 1 base and J by 7 bases; unmatched bases: 5. Germline CDR1 reads SGHAT; CDR2 reads FQNNGV. The CDR3 consists of 16 residues. CDR3 loop: CASSLVAGGRVGELFF. The CDR3 bases are TGTGCCAGCAGCTTAGTAGCGGGAGGGCGTGTCGGGGAGCTGTTTTTT.